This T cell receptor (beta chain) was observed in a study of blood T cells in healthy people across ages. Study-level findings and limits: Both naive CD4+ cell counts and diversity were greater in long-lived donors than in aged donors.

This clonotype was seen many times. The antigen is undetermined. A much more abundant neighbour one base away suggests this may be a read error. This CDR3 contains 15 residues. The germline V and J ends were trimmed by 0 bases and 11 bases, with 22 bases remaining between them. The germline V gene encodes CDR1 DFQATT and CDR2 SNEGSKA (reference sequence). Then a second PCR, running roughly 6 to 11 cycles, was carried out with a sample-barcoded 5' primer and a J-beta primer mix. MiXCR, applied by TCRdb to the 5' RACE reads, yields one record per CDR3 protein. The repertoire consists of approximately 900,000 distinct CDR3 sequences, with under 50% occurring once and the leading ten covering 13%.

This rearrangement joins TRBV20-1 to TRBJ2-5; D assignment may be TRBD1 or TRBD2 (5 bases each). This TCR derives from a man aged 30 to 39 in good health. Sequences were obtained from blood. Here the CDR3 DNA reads TGCAGTGCTAGAGACCGCCGAACCATCCTAGGGGAGCAGTACTTC. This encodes CSARDRRTILGEQYF.